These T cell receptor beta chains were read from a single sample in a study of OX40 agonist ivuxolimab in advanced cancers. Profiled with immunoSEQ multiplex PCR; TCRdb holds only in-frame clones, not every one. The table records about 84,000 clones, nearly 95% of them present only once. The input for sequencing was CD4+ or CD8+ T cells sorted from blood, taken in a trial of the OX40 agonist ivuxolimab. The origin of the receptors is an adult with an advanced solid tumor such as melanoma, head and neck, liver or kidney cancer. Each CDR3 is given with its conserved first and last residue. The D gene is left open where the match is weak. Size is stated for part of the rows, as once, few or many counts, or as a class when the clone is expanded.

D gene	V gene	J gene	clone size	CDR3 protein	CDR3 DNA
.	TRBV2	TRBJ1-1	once	CASSALDPTAAEAFF	TGTGCCAGCAGTGCCTTGGACCCAACCGCGGCTGAAGCTTTCTTT
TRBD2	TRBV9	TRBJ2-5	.	CASSALAGGPLETQYF	TGTGCCAGCAGCGCTCTAGCGGGAGGGCCGTTAGAGACCCAGTACTTC
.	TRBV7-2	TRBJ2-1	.	CASSLEVTRANEQFF	TGTGCCAGCAGCTTGGAAGTCACTAGAGCCAATGAGCAGTTCTTC
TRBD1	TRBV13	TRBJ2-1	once	CASSLGRGLNEQFF	TGTGCCAGCAGCTTAGGAAGGGGGCTTAATGAGCAGTTCTTC
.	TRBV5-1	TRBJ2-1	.	CASSLGGNEQFF	TGCGCCAGCAGCTTGGGAGGCAATGAGCAGTTCTTC
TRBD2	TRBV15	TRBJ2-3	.	CATMASGSTDTQYF	TGTGCCACCATGGCTAGCGGGAGCACAGATACGCAGTATTTT
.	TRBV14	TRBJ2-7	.	CASSEGGGYEQYF	TGTGCCAGCAGCGAAGGGGGGGGCTACGAGCAGTACTTC
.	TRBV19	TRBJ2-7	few	CASSNGGVSYEQYF	TGTGCCAGTAGTAACGGCGGGGTATCCTACGAGCAGTACTTC
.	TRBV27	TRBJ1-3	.	CASRSGQGELSSGNTIYF	TGTGCCAGCAGGAGCGGCCAGGGAGAACTAAGCTCTGGAAACACCATATATTTT
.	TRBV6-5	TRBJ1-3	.	CASSQISGNTIYF	TGTGCCAGCAGCCAAATTTCTGGAAACACCATATATTTT
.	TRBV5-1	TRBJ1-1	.	CASSLLNTEAFF	TGCGCCAGCAGCCTCTTGAACACTGAAGCTTTCTTT
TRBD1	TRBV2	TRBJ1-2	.	CASSRTGDYGYTF	TGTGCCAGCAGTAGGACAGGGGACTATGGCTACACCTTC
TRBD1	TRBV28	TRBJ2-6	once	CASSLETGFFGANVLTF	TGTGCCAGCAGTTTGGAGACAGGGTTTTTTGGGGCCAACGTCCTGACTTTC
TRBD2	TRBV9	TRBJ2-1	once	CASSASGTSGYNEQFF	TGTGCCAGCAGCGCCTCCGGGACTAGCGGATACAATGAGCAGTTCTTC
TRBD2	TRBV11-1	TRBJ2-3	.	CASSFWREDTDTQYF	TGTGCCAGCAGCTTCTGGCGGGAGGACACAGATACGCAGTATTTT
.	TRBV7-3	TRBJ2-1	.	CASSSLGGNSYNEQFF	TGTGCCAGCAGCTCCTTAGGGGGGAACTCCTACAATGAGCAGTTCTTC
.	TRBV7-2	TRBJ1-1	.	CASSPSMNTEAFF	TGTGCCAGCAGCCCTAGTATGAACACTGAAGCTTTCTTT
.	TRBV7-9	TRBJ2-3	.	CASRGFGGASTDTQYF	TGTGCCAGCAGGGGTTTTGGCGGGGCTAGCACAGATACGCAGTATTTT
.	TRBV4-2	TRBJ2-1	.	CASSPSGDYNEQFF	TGTGCCAGCAGCCCCAGCGGTGACTACAATGAGCAGTTCTTC
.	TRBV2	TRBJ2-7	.	CASSDRQDPYEQYF	TGTGCCAGCAGTGACCGGCAGGACCCCTACGAGCAGTACTTC
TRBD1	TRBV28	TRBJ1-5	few	CASNGQVYSNQPQHF	TGTGCCAGCAATGGACAGGTCTATAGCAATCAGCCCCAGCATTTT
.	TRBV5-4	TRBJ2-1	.	CASSFQGSSYNEQFF	TGTGCCAGCAGCTTTCAAGGGAGCTCCTACAATGAGCAGTTCTTC
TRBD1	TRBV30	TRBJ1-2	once	CVSRGLGYTF	TGTGTGTCAAGGGGGCTCGGCTACACCTTC
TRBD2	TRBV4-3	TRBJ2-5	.	CASSQGLAGAAQGETQYF	TGCGCCAGCAGCCAAGGACTAGCGGGAGCAGCACAAGGGGAGACCCAGTACTTC
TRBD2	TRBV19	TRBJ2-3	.	CASSPTSGRALGYTDTQYF	TGTGCCAGTAGTCCCACTAGCGGGAGGGCCCTTGGGTACACAGATACGCAGTATTTT
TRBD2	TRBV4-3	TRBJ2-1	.	CASRLTSGTDNEQFF	TGCGCCAGCAGACTGACTAGCGGGACAGACAATGAGCAGTTCTTC
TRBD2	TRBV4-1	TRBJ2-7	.	CASSRLAGREQYF	TGCGCCAGCAGCCGACTAGCGGGAAGGGAGCAGTACTTC
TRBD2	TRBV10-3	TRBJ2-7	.	CAISGAAGVSSLEQYF	TGTGCCATCAGTGGGGCAGCGGGAGTATCTTCACTCGAGCAGTACTTC
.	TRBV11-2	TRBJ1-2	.	CASSFGFGPNYGYTF	TGTGCCAGCAGCTTTGGTTTCGGGCCTAACTATGGCTACACCTTC
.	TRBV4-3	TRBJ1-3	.	CASSQDNPSSAGNTIYF	TGCGCCAGCAGCCAAGATAACCCTAGCTCGGCTGGAAACACCATATATTTT
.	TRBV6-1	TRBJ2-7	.	CASSRYEQYF	TGTGCCAGCAGTCGTTACGAGCAGTACTTC
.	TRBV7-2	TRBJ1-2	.	CASSSLYGYTF	TGTGCCAGCAGCTCTCTCTATGGCTACACCTTC
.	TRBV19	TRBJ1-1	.	CASSMMAGQGTEAFF	TGTGCCAGTAGTATGATGGCAGGCCAGGGCACTGAAGCTTTCTTT
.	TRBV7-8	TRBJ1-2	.	CASSLFTGTDGYTF	TGTGCCAGCAGCCTATTCACAGGGACGGACGGCTACACCTTC
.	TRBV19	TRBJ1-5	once	CASSIVGISNQPQHF	TGTGCCAGTAGTATTGTGGGGATTAGCAATCAGCCCCAGCATTTT
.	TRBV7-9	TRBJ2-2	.	CASSLRLAGELFF	TGTGCCAGCAGCCTAAGACTGGCCGGGGAGCTGTTTTTT
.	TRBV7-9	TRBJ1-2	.	CASSLVSRKTFSYTF	TGTGCCAGCAGCTTGGTGAGCAGAAAAACCTTCTCCTACACCTTC